The T cell receptor beta chain under discussion was sequenced for a study of shared clonotypes between healthy human individuals. Cells designated naive CD8 were CD45RO-negative and were positively selected for CCR7, with terminally differentiated effector memory CD45RA+ cells excluded. Measured with immunoSEQ multiplex PCR; TCRdb has only the in-frame clones, and not every one. Here the sample spans 700,000 to 950,000 clones, 96% being singletons. The sequence came from a man under 40 in good health. The source material was naive CD8+ T cells sorted from blood.

The CDR3 reads CASSLPSGRAGETQYF. The DNA of the CDR3 is TGTGCCAGCAGCTTACCCAGCGGGAGGGCCGGGGAGACCCAGTACTTC. The rearrangement joins TRBV11-2 to TRBJ2-5; TRBD2 matches at 10 bases. CDR1 and CDR2 from the germline V gene are SGHAT and FQNNGV. The CDR3 spans 16 residues. V lost 2 bases and J lost 5; bases outside the gene matches: 8.